This TCR beta chain was sequenced during a study of CD8 T cell repertoires and HIV-1 epitope variants. Looking at the study overall: Separate wells received one of Twenty-five Gag or Nef variant peptides.

For this clone: The antigen remains undetermined.

Profiled with immunoSEQ multiplex PCR; TCRdb holds only in-frame clones, not every one. The sample yields under 7,500 clones, 66% seen once. Study-level results: Some ten antigen-specific TCR beta clonotypes were found; about 6 seemed cross-reactive to variants.

The sequence came from a male donor with HIV. The source material was cultured CD8+ T cells derived from PBMCs.

The CDR3 region is CASSPWTSGLFNEQFF. CDR3 DNA: TGTGCCAGCAGCCCGTGGACTAGCGGTCTATTCAATGAGCAGTTCTTC. This chain links TRBV9 with TRBJ2-1; the match to TRBD2 covers 10 bases. Trimming cost V 4 bases and J 6 bases; bases outside gene matches: 10. CDR3 length equals 16 residues. Germline loops: CDR1 SGDLS, CDR2 YYNGEE.